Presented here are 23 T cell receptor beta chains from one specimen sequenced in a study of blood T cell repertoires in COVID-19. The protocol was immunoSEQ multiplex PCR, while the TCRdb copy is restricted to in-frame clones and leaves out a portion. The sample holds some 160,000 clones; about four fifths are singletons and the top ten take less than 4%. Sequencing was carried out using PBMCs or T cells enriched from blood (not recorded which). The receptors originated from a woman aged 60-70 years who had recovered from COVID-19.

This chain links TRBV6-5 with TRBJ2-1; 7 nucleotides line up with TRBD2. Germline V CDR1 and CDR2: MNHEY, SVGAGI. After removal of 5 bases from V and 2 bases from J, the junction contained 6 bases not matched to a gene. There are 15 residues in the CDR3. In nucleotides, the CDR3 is TGTGCCAGCAGTATTTCCGGGACTACCTACAATGAGCAGTTCTTC. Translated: CASSISGTTYNEQFF.

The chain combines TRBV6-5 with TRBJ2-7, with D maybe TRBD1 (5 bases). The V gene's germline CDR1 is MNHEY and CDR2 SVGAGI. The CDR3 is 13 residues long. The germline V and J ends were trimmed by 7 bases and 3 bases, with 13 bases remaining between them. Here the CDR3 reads CASKVGRDYEQYF. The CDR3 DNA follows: TGTGCCAGCAAAGTGGGGCGTGACTACGAGCAGTACTTC.

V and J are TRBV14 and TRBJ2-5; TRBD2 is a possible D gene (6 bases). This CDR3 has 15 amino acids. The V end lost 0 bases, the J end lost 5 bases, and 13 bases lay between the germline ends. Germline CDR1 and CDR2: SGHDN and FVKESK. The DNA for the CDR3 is TGTGCCAGCAGCCAAGATCGGGGGTGGCGTGAGACCCAGTACTTC. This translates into CASSQDRGWRETQYF.

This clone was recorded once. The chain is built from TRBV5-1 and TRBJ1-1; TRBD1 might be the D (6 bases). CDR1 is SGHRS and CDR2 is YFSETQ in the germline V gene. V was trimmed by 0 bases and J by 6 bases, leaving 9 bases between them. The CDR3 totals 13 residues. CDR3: CASSLVQGPEAFF. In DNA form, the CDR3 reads TGCGCCAGCAGCTTGGTACAGGGCCCTGAAGCTTTCTTT.

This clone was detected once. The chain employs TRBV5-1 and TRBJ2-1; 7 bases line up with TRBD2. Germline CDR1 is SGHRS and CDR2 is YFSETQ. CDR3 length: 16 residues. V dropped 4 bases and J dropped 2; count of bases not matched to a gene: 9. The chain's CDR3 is CASSRTGTTTYNEQFF. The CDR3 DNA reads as TGCGCCAGCAGCAGGACCGGGACTACTACCTACAATGAGCAGTTCTTC.

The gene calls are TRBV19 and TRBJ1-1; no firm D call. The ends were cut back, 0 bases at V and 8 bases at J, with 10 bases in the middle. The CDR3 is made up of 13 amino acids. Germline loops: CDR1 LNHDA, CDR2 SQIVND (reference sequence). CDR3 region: CASSIDLGYEAFF. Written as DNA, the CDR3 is TGTGCCAGTAGTATAGATCTCGGGTACGAAGCTTTCTTT.

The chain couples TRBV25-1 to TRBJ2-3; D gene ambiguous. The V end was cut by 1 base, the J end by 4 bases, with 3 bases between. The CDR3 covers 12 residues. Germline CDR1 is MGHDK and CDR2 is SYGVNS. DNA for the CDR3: TGTGCCAGCAGTGAATTCGCAGATACGCAGTATTTT. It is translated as CASSEFADTQYF. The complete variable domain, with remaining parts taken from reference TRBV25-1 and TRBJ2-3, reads EADIYQTPRYLVIGTGKKITLECSQTMGHDKMYWYQQDPGMELHLIHYSYGVNSTEKGDLSSESTVSRIRTEHFPLTLESARPSHTSQYLCASSEFADTQYFGPGTRLTVL.

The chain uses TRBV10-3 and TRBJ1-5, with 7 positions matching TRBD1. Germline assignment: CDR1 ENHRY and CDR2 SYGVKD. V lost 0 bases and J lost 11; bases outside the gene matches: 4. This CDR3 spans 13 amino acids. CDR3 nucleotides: TGTGCCATCAGTGAGTCGACAGGGTCTGCCCAGCATTTT. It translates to CAISESTGSAQHF.

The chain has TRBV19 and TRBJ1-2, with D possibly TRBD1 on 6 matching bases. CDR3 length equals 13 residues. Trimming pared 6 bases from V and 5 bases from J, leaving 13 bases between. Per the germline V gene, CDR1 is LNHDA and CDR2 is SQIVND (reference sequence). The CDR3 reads CASRRDNLYGYTF. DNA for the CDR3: TGTGCCAGTAGGAGGGACAACTTATATGGCTACACCTTC.

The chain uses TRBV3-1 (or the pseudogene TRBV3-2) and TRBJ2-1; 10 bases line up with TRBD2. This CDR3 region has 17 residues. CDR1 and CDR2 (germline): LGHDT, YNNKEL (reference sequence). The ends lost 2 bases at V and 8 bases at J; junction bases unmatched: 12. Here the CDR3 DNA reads TGTGCCAGCAGCCAACACCCGCCGAGCGGGGGGGCATATGAGCAGTTCTTC. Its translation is CASSQHPPSGGAYEQFF.

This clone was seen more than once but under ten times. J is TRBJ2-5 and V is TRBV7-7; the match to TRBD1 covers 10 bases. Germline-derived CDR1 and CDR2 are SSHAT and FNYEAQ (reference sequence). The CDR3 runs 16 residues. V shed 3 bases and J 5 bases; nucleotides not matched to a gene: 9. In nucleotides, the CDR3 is TGTGCCAGCAGCTTTGGACAGGGGGGGGGTCAGGAGACCCAGTACTTC. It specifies CASSFGQGGGQETQYF.

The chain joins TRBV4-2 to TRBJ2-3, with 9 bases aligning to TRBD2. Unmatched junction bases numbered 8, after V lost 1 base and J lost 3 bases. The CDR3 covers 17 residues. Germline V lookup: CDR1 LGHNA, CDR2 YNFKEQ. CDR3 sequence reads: CASSQGLLAGLTDTQYF. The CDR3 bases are TGTGCCAGCAGCCAAGGCCTGCTAGCGGGGTTAACAGATACGCAGTATTTT.

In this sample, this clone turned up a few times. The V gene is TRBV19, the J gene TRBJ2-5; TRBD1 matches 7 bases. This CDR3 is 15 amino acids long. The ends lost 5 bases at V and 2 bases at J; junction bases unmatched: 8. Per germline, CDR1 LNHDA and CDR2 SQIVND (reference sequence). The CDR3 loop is CASSPRDRRQETQYF. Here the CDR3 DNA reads TGTGCCAGTAGTCCCCGGGACAGACGACAAGAGACCCAGTACTTC. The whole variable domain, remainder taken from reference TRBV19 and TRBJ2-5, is DGGITQSPKYLFRKEGQNVTLSCEQNLNHDAMYWYRQDPGQGLRLIYYSQIVNDFQKGDIAEGYSVSREKKESFPLTVTSAQKNPTAFYLCASSPRDRRQETQYFGPGTRLLVL.

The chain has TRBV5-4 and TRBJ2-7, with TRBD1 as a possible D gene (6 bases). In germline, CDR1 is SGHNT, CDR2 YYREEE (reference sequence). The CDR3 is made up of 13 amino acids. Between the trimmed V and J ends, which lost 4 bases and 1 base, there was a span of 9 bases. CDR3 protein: CASSADSSYEQYF. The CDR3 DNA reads TGTGCCAGCAGCGCGGACAGTTCCTACGAGCAGTACTTC. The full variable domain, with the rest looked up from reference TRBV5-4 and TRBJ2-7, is ETGVTQSPTHLIKTRGQQVTLRCSSQSGHNTVSWYQQALGQGPQFIFQYYREEENGRGNFPPRFSGLQFPNYSSELNVNALELDDSALYLCASSADSSYEQYFGPGTRLTVT.

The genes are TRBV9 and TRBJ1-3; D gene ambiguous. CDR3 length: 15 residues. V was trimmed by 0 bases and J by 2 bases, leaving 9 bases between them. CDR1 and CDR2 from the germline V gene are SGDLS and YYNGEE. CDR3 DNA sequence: TGTGCCAGCAGCGTAGAAGCAGGCACTGGAAACACCATATATTTT. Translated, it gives CASSVEAGTGNTIYF. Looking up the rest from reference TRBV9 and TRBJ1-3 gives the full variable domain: DSGVTQTPKHLITATGQRVTLRCSPRSGDLSVYWYQQSLDQGLQFLIQYYNGEERAKGNILERFSAQQFPDLHSELNLSSLELGDSALYFCASSVEAGTGNTIYFGEGSWLTVV.

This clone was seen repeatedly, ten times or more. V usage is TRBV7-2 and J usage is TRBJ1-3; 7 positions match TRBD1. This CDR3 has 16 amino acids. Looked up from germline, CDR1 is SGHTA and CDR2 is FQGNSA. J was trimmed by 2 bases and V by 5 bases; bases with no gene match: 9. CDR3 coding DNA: TGTGCCAGCAGCATGAGACAGGGCGGGCCTGGAAACACCATATATTTT. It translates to CASSMRQGGPGNTIYF.

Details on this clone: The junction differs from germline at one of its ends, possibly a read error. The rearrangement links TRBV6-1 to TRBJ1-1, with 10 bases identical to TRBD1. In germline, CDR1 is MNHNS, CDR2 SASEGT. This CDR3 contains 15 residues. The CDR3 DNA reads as TGTGCCAGCAGAGAAGGGACAGGGGATGGGACTGAAGCTTTCTTT. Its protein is CASREGTGDGTEAFF.

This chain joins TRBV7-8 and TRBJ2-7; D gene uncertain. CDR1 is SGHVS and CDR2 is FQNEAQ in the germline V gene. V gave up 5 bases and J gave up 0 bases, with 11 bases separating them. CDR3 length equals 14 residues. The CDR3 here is CASSQEVVSYEQYF. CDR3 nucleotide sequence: TGTGCCAGCAGCCAAGAGGTGGTCTCCTACGAGCAGTACTTC. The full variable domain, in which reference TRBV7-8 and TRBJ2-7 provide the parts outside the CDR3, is GAGVSQSPRYKVAKRGQDVALRCDPISGHVSLFWYQQALGQGPEFLTYFQNEAQLDKSGLPSDRFFAERPEGSVSTLKIQRTQQEDSAVYLCASSQEVVSYEQYFGPGTRLTVT.

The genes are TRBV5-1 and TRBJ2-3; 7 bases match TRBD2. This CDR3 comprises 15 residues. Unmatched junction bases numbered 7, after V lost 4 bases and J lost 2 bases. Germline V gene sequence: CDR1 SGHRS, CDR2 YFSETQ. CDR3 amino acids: CASSHFGGNTDTQYF. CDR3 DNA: TGCGCCAGCAGCCATTTCGGGGGGAACACAGATACGCAGTATTTT.

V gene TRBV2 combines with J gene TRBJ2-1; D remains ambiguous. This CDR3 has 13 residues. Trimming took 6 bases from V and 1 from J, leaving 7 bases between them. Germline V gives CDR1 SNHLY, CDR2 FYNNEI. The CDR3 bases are TGTGCCAGCAGGGGCCGTTCCTACAATGAGCAGTTCTTC. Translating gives CASRGRSYNEQFF.

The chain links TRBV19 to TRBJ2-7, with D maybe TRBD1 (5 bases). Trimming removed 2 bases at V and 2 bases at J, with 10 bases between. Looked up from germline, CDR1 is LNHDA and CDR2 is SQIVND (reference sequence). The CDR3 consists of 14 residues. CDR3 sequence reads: CASSILPGPYEQYF. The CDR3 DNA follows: TGTGCCAGTAGTATACTCCCAGGGCCCTACGAGCAGTACTTC.

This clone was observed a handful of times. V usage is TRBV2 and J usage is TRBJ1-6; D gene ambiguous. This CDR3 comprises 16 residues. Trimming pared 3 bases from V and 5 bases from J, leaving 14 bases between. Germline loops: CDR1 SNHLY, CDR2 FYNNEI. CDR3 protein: CASSDRVGANNSPLHF. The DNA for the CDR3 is TGTGCCAGCAGTGATCGGGTTGGCGCCAATAATTCACCCCTCCACTTT. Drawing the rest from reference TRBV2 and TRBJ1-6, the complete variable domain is EPEVTQTPSHQVTQMGQEVILRCVPISNHLYFYWYRQILGQKVEFLVSFYNNEISEKSEIFDDQFSVERPDGSNFTLKIRSTKLEDSAMYFCASSDRVGANNSPLHFGNGTRLTVT.

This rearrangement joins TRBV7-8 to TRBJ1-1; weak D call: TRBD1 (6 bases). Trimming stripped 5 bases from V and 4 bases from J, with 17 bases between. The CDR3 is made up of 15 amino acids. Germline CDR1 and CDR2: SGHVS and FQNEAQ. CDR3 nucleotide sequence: TGTGCCAGCAGCCCCGGGGGGGGCGTGGGCACTGAAGCTTTCTTT. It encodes CASSPGGGVGTEAFF.